A selection of T cell receptor beta chains follows, all from one sample in a study of T cells after yellow fever vaccination. TCRdb re-derived calls from the 5' RACE reads in MiXCR, one entry per CDR3 protein. This table holds 450,000 to 650,000 distinct CDR3 sequences, approximately 13% found once. Sample: PBMCs, taken on the day of the yellow fever booster vaccination. Receptors were obtained from a man aged 30 to 45 who received the YFV17D yellow fever vaccine. Each CDR3 is given with its conserved first and last residue. Fields, in order: J gene, D gene, V gene, clone size, CDR3 DNA, CDR3 protein. The D gene is left open where the match is weak. Expanded clones are given a class, and other clones once, few, many or no size at all.

TRBJ1-2,-,TRBV5-4,-,TGTGCCAGCAGCTTTTGGGGGGGTATTTTTGGCTACACCTTC,CASSFWGGIFGYTF
TRBJ2-7,-,TRBV6-5,few,TGTGCCAGCAGTTACCTGCCGGGAAGTCCCTACGAGCAGTACTTC,CASSYLPGSPYEQYF
TRBJ2-5,-,TRBV29-1,-,TGCAGCGTTAAGGAGGCACAAGAGACCCAGTACTTC,CSVKEAQETQYF
TRBJ2-7,TRBD1,TRBV20-1,few,TGCAGTGCTACGCAGGGGGCGACCCCCCTCGAGCAGTACTTC,CSATQGATPLEQYF
TRBJ2-7,TRBD2,TRBV7-2,-,TGTGCCAGCAGCTTAGGACTAGCGGACACATACGAGCAGTACTTC,CASSLGLADTYEQYF
TRBJ1-1,TRBD1,TRBV25-1,-,TGTGCCAGTAGCCCGGGACAGTCTAACACTGAAGCTTTCTTT,CASSPGQSNTEAFF
TRBJ2-6,TRBD1,TRBV7-2,-,TGTGCCAGCAGCTTAGTTAGCAGGGGGACAGGGGCCAACGTCCTGACTTTC,CASSLVSRGTGANVLTF
TRBJ2-1,TRBD1,TRBV11-2,few,TGTGCCAGCAGCCCTCGACAGGGTGGCGATGAGCAGTTCTTC,CASSPRQGGDEQFF
TRBJ1-2,-,TRBV20-1,-,TGCAGTGCTAGTGGCTACACCTTC,CSASGYTF
TRBJ2-5,TRBD2,TRBV4-2,-,TGTGCCAGCAGCCAAGGACTAGCGGGAGGGTACCAAGAGACCCAGTACTTC,CASSQGLAGGYQETQYF
TRBJ2-1,TRBD2,TRBV3-1,few,TGTGCCAGCAGCCAAGAGGGACTAGCGGGAGTCAATGAGCAGTTCTTC,CASSQEGLAGVNEQFF
TRBJ2-1,-,TRBV7-6,-,TGTGCCAGCAGCTTAGAGGTGGGAGTCGAGCAGTTCTTC,CASSLEVGVEQFF
TRBJ2-2,-,TRBV5-1,few,TGCGCCAGCAGCTTCCTAGAAGCCGGGGAGCTGTTTTTT,CASSFLEAGELFF
TRBJ2-2,TRBD2,TRBV7-7,few,TGTGCCAGCAGCTTAGAGCTAGCGGCGAACACCGGGGAGCTGTTTTTT,CASSLELAANTGELFF
TRBJ1-2,-,TRBV30,-,TGTGCCTGGAGTGTAGCGCAGGGTCGCGGCTACACCTTC,CAWSVAQGRGYTF